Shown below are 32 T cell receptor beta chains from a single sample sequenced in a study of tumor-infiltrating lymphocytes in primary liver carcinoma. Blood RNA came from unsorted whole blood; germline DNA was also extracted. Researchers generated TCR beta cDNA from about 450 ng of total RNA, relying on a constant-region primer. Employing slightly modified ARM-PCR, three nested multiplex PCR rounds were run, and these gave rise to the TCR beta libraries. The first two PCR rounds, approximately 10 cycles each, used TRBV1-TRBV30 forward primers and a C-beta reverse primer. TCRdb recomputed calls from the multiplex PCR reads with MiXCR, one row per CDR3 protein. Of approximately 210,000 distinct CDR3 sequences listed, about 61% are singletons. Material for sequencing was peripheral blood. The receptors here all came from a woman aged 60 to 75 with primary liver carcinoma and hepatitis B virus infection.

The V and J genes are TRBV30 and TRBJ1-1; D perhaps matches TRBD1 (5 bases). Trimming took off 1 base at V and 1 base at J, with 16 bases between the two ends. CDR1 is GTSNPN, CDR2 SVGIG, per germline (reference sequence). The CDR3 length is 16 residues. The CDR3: CAWSGAGTPGNTEAFF. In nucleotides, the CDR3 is TGTGCCTGGAGTGGGGCAGGGACTCCGGGGAACACTGAAGCTTTCTTT. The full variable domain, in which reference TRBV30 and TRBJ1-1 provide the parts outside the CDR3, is SQTIHQWPATLVQPVGSPLSLECTVEGTSNPNLYWYRQAAGRGLQLLFYSVGIGQISSEVPQNLSASRPQDRQFILSSKKLLLSDSGFYLCAWSGAGTPGNTEAFFGQGTRLTVV.

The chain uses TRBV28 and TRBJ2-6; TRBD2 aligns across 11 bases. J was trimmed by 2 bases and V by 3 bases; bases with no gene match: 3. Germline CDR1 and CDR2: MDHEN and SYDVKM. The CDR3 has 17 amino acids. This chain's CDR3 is CASSLVSGRAGANVLTF. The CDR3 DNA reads TGTGCCAGCAGTTTGGTTAGCGGGAGGGCTGGGGCCAACGTCCTGACTTTC.

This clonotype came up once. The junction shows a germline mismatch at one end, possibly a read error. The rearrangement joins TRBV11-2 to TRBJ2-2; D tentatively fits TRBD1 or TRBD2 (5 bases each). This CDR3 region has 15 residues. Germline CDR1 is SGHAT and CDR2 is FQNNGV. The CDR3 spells CASSLRPGNTGELLF. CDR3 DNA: TGTGCCAGCAGCTTACGTCCAGGGAACACCGGGGAGCTGTTATTT.

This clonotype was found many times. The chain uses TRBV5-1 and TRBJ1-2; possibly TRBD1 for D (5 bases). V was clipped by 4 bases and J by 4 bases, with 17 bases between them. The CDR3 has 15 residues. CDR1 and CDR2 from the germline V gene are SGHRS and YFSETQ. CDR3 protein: CASSPGDSQAYGYTF. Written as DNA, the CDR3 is TGCGCCAGCAGCCCGGGGGACTCACAAGCCTATGGCTACACCTTC. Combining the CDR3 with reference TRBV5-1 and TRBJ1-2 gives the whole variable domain KAGVTQTPRYLIKTRGQQVTLSCSPISGHRSVSWYQQTPGQGLQFLFEYFSETQRNKGNFPGRFSGRQFSNSRSEMNVSTLELGDSALYLCASSPGDSQAYGYTFGSGTRLTVV.

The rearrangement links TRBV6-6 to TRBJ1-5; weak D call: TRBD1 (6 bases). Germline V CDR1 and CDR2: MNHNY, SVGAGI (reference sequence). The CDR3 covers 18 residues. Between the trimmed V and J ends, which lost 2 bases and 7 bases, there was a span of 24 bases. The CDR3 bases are TGTGCCAGCAGTTACCCGACAGGTCGTCCGGGGATAGGCCAGCCCCAGCATTTT. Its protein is CASSYPTGRPGIGQPQHF.

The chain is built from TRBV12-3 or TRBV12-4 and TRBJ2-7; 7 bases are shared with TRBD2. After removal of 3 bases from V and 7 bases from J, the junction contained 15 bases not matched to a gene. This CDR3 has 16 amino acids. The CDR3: CASSFRIGGRTREQYV. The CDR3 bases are TGTGCCAGCAGTTTTCGTATTGGCGGGAGAACGAGGGAGCAGTACGTC.

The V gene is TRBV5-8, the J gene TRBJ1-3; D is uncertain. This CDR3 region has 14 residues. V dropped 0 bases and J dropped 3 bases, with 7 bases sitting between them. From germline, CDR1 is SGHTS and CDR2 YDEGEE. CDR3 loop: CASSLGRVGNTIYF. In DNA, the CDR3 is TGTGCCAGCAGCTTGGGTCGGGTTGGAAACACCATATATTTT.

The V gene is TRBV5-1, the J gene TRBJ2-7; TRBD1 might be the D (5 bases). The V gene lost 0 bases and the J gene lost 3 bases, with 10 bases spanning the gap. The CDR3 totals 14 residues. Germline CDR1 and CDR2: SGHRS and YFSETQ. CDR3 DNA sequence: TGCGCCAGCAGCTTGGGGCCGGACAACTACGAGCAGTACTTC. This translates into CASSLGPDNYEQYF.

The CDR3 DNA is TGTGCCAGCAGCGTAGATCATGCGCGGGGCGCCTATGGCTACACCTTC. As protein: CASSVDHARGAYGYTF. The chain combines TRBV9 with TRBJ1-2; maybe TRBD1 (5 bases). CDR1 SGDLS and CDR2 YYNGEE come from the germline V gene. Between the trimmed V and J ends, which lost 0 bases and 4 bases, there was a span of 16 bases. The CDR3 extends over 16 amino acids.

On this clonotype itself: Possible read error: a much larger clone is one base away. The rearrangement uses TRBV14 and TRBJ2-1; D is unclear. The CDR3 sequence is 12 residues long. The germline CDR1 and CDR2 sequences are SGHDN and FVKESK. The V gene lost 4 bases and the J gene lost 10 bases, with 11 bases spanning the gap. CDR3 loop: CASSPRNGEQFF. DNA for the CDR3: TGTGCCAGCAGCCCCCGGAATGGGGAGCAGTTCTTC.

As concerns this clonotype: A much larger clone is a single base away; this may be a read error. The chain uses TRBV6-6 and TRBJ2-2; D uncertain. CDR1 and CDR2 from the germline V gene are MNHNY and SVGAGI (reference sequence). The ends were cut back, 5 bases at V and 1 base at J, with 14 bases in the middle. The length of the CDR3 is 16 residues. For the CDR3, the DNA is TGTGCCAGCAGTCTCCCTGGGTCAGGGAACACCGGGGAGCTGTTTTTT. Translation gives CASSLPGSGNTGELFF.

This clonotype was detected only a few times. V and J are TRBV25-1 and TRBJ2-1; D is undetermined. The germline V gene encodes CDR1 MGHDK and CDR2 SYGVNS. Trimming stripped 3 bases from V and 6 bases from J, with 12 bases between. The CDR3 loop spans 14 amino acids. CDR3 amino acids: CASSEPVPGNEQFF. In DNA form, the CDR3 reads TGTGCCAGCAGTGAGCCGGTACCTGGCAATGAGCAGTTCTTC.

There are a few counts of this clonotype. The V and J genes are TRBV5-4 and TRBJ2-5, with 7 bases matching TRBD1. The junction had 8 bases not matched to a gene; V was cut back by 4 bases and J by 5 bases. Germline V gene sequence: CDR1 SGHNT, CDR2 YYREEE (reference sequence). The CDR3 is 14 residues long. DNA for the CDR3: TGTGCCAGCAGCCACGGGACAGCCCGGGAGACCCAGTACTTC. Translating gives CASSHGTARETQYF.

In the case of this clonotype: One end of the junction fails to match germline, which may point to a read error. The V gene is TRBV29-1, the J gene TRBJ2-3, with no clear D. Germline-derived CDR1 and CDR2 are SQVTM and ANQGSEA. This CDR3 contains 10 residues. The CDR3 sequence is CSVDADAQYF. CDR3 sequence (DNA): TGCAGCGTTGACGCAGATGCGCAGTATTTT.

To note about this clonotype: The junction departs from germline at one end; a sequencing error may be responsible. The CDR3 DNA follows: TGTGCCAGCAGGCCCCCGGGACTAGCGGGTGGCACAGAAACGCAGTATTTT. Translated: CASRPPGLAGGTETQYF. The V gene is TRBV6-2 or TRBV6-3, the J gene TRBJ2-3; 12 bases agree with TRBD2. The CDR3 has 17 amino acids. CDR1 and CDR2 from the germline V gene are MNHEY and SVGEGT.

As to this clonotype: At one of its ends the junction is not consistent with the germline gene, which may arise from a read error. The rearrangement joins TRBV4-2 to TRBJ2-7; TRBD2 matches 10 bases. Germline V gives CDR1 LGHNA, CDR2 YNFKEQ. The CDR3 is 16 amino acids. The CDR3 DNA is TGTGCCAGCAGCCAACGGACTAGCGGCCTATCCTATGAGCAGTACTTC. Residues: CASSQRTSGLSYEQYF.

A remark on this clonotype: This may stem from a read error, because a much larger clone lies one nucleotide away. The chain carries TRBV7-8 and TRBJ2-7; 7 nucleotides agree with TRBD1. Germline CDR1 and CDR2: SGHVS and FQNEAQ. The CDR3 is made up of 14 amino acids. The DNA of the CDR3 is TGTACCAGCAGCTTAGGACAGGATCCCTACGAGCAGTACTTC. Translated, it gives CTSSLGQDPYEQYF.

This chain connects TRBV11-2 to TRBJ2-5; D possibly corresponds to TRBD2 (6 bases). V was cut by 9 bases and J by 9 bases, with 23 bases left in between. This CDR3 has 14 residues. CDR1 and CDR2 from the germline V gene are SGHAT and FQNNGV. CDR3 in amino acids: CASNLPNLGEAQYF. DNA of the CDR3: TGTGCCAGTAACTTACCAAACTTAGGGGAGGCCCAGTACTTC. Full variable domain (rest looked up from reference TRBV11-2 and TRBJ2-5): EAGVAQSPRYKIIEKRQSVAFWCNPISGHATLYWYQQILGQGPKLLIQFQNNGVVDDSQLPKDRFSAERLKGVDSTLKIQPAKLEDSAVYLCASNLPNLGEAQYFGPGTRLLVL.

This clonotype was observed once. The CDR3 coding sequence is TGCGCCAGCAGCTTACTAGAAACGAACACCGGGGAGCTGTTTTTT. Translated, it gives CASSLLETNTGELFF. The gene calls are TRBV5-1 and TRBJ2-2; the D gene is possibly TRBD2 (5 bases). Germline-derived CDR1 and CDR2 are SGHRS and YFSETQ. The CDR3 extends over 15 amino acids. Between the trimmed V and J ends, which lost 2 bases and 0 bases, there was a span of 8 bases.

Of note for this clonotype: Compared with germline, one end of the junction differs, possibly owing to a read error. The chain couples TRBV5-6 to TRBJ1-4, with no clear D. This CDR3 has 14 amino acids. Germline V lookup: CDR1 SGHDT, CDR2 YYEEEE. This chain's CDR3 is CASSFFSPNEQLFF. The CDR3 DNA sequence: TGTGCAAGCAGCTTTTTCAGTCCAAATGAACAACTGTTTTTT.

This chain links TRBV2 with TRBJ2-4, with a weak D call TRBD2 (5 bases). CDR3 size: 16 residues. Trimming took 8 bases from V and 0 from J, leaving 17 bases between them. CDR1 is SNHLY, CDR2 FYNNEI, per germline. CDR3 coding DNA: TGTGCCAGCCTCCTCGAGGGCCTGGTAGCCAAAAACATTCAGTACTTC. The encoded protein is CASLLEGLVAKNIQYF.

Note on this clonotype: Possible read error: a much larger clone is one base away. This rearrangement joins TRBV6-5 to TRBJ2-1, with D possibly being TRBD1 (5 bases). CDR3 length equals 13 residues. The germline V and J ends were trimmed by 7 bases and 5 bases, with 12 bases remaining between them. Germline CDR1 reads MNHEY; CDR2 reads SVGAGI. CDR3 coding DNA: TGTGCCAGCAACCCTGGGGCGAACAATGAGCAGTTCTTC. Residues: CASNPGANNEQFF.

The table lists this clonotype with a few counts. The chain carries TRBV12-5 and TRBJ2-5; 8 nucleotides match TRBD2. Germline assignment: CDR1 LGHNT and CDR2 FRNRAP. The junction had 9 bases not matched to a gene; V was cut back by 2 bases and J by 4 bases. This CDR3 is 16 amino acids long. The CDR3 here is CASGLKREGLRETQYF. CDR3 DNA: TGTGCTAGTGGTTTGAAACGGGAGGGGCTCAGAGAGACCCAGTACTTC.

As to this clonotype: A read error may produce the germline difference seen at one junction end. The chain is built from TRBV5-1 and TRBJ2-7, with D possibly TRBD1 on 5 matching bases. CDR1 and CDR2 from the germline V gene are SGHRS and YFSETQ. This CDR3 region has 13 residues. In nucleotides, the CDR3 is TGCGCCGGCAGCTGGACAAACACCTACGAGCAGTACTTC. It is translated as CAGSWTNTYEQYF.

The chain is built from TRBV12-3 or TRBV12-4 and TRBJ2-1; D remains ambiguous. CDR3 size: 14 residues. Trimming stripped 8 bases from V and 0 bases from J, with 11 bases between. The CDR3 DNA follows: TGTGCCAGCCATGGCGGTAGCTCCTACAATGAGCAGTTCTTC. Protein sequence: CASHGGSSYNEQFF.

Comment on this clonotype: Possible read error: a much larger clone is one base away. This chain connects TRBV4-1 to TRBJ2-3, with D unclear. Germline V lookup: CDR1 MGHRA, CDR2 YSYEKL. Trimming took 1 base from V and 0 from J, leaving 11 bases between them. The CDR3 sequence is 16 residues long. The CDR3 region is CASSQVWAQSTDTQYF. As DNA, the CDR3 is TGCGCCAGCAGCCAAGTTTGGGCCCAAAGCACAGATACGCAGTATTTT.

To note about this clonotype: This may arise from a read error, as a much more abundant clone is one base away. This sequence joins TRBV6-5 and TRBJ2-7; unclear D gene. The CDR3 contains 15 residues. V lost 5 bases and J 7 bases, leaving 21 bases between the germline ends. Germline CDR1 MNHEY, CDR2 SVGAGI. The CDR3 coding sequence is TGTGCCAGCAGTCCCTCGGTCCAAACTCAAGGAGAGCAGTACTTC. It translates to CASSPSVQTQGEQYF.

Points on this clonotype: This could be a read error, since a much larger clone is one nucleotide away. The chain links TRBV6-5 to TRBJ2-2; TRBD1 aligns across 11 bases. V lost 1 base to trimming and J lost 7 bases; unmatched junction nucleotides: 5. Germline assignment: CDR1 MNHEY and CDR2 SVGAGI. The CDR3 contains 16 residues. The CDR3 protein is CASSYWTGGSSGELFF. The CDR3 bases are TGTGCCAGCAGTTACTGGACAGGGGGCTCTAGCGGGGAGCTGTTTTTT.

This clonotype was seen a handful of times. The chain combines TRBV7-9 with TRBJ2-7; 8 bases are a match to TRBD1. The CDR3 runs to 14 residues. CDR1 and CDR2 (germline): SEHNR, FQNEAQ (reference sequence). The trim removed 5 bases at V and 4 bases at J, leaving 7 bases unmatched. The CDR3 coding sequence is TGTGCCAGCAGCACACAGGGGGTTGATTACGAGCAGTACTTC. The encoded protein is CASSTQGVDYEQYF. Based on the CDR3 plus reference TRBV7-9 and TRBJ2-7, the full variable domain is DTGVSQNPRHKITKRGQNVTFRCDPISEHNRLYWYRQTLGQGPEFLTYFQNEAQLEKSRLLSDRFSAERPKGSFSTLEIQRTEQGDSAMYLCASSTQGVDYEQYFGPGTRLTVT.

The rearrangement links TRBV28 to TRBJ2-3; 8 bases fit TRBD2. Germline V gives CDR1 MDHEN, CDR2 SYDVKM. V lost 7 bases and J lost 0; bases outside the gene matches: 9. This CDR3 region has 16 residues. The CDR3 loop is CASNTGGAPSTDTQYF. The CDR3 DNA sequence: TGTGCCAGCAACACCGGGGGGGCGCCCAGCACAGATACGCAGTATTTT.

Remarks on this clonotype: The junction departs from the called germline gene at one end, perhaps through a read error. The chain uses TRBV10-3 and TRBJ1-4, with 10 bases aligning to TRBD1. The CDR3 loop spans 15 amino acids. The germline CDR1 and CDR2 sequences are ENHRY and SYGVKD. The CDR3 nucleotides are TGTGCCATCAGTGAGCGGGGACAGGGGAATGAAAAACTGTCTTTT. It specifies CAISERGQGNEKLSF.

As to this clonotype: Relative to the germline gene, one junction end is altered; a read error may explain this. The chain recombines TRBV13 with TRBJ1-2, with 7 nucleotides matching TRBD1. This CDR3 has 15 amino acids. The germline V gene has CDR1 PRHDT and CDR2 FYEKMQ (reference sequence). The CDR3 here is CASSTRGRANYGYTF. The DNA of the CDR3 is TGTGCCAGCAGCACGAGGGGGCGAGCTAACTATGGTTACACCTTC.